This is a list of T cell receptor beta chains from one sample in a study of a mutant IDH1 vaccine in newly diagnosed glioma. Their antigen targets remain unknown. Sequenced by immunoSEQ multiplex PCR; TCRdb stores in-frame clones only, minus some. This repertoire shows tens of thousands of clones, around 89% found once; its top ten account for around 21%. This material consisted of PBMCs, taken from a glioma patient whose treatment included an IDH1 peptide vaccine. These receptors were taken from a man between 18 and 29 years old with glioma. CDR3s include the opening cysteine and the closing phenylalanine or tryptophan. A D gene is named only where the DNA matches it firmly. Where a row states a size, it is once, few, many or the class of an expanded clone; other rows omit it.

v_call	d_call	j_call	clone_size	cdr3_nt	cdr3_aa
TRBV9	-	TRBJ2-7	-	TGTGCCAGCAGCGTGTCCGCGGACCCTGTGAGGGAGCAGTACTTC	CASSVSADPVREQYF
TRBV2	-	TRBJ1-6	-	TGTGCCAGCGCCAAGGAGGGGGGGATAGGCTCACCCCTCCACTTT	CASAKEGGIGSPLHF
TRBV7-9	-	TRBJ1-5	-	TGTGCCAGCAGCTTACAAGGCAATCAGCCCCAGCATTTT	CASSLQGNQPQHF
TRBV28	-	TRBJ1-2	-	TGTGCCAGCAGTTTCTCCAGGAACCATGGCTACACCTTC	CASSFSRNHGYTF
TRBV7-2	-	TRBJ1-6	-	TGTGCCAGCAGCGCCCTGGGGCGGCCTAATTCACCCCTCCACTTT	CASSALGRPNSPLHF
TRBV13	TRBD2	TRBJ2-1	-	TGTGCCAGCAGCCTTAGCGGGAGGGCCTACATTGAGCAGTTCTTC	CASSLSGRAYIEQFF
TRBV28	-	TRBJ1-1	-	TGTGCCAGCAGGCTCCGGGGCTTTCAGGGTCGTGAAGCTTTCTTT	CASRLRGFQGREAFF
TRBV7-8	TRBD1	TRBJ1-5	-	TGTGCCAGCAGCGTTAAACAGGGGGCGAGCAATCAGCCCCAGCATTTT	CASSVKQGASNQPQHF
TRBV18	TRBD1	TRBJ2-1	once	TGTGCCAGCTCACAGGAGGGACAGGTACTTAAGTTAGTGCAGTTCTTC	CASSQEGQVLKLVQFF
TRBV7-9	TRBD1	TRBJ2-6	-	TGTGCCAGCAGCTGGAACAGGGGTAACTCTGGGGCCAACGTCCTGACTTTC	CASSWNRGNSGANVLTF
TRBV4-3	-	TRBJ2-1	-	TGCGCCAGCAGCCAATCTGACAAATCCCCGCAGTTCTTC	CASSQSDKSPQFF
TRBV7-9	-	TRBJ1-1	-	TGTGCCAGCAGACCCCCGGGGGGGGTTCAGGCTTTCTTT	CASRPPGGVQAFF
TRBV5-6	-	TRBJ2-3	-	TGTGCCAGCAGCTTCCTCGGGTCCCGCACAGATACGCAGTATTTT	CASSFLGSRTDTQYF
TRBV10-3	-	TRBJ1-2	once	TGTGCCATCAGTGAGTCGGCCGATCGGGGCTACACCTTC	CAISESADRGYTF
TRBV6-1	-	TRBJ1-1	-	TGTGCCAGTAGGGGGTGGGATAACACTGAAGCTTTCTTT	CASRGWDNTEAFF
TRBV18	-	TRBJ2-5	-	TGTGCCAGCTCACCACCGACTAGTCCAGAGACCCAGTACTTC	CASSPPTSPETQYF
TRBV5-4	-	TRBJ1-3	-	TGTGCCAGCAGCTTGGGCGGACCTCCTGGAAACACCATATATTTT	CASSLGGPPGNTIYF
TRBV6-4	-	TRBJ1-5	-	TGTGCCAGCAAGTGCCTAGACCCCTATAGCAATCAGCCCCAGCATTTT	CASKCLDPYSNQPQHF
TRBV7-6	TRBD2	TRBJ2-1	medium-sized	TGTGCCAGCAGCTTAGTAACCGAGCGGGAGCCCCATTTCTTC	CASSLVTEREPHFF
TRBV5-5	TRBD2	TRBJ2-3	-	TGTGCCAGCAGCTTGGCCAAACTAGCGGCAGATACGCAGTATTTT	CASSLAKLAADTQYF
TRBV5-1	-	TRBJ2-2	-	TGCGCCAGCAGCTTACCCGGGGGCCCCGGGGAGCTGTTTTTT	CASSLPGGPGELFF
TRBV5-1	-	TRBJ2-2	once	TGCGCCAGCAGCTCGAACACCGGGGAGCTGTTTTTT	CASSSNTGELFF
TRBV6-6	TRBD2	TRBJ2-1	-	TGTGCCAGCATCCCGGGACTAGCCCTAGGGGGTGAGCAGTTCTTC	CASIPGLALGGEQFF
TRBV19	TRBD1	TRBJ1-6	-	TGTGCCAGTAGTGCCCAACAGGGGACGGGTTCACCCCTCCACTTT	CASSAQQGTGSPLHF
TRBV4-1	-	TRBJ2-2	-	TGCGCCAGCAGCCAAGATCCAGGGGGGAGTTTTAACTCCGGGGAGCTGTTTTTT	CASSQDPGGSFNSGELFF
TRBV15	-	TRBJ1-5	once	TGTGCCACCAGCAGAGAGGAACGGGTGGATAATCAGCCCCAGCATTTT	CATSREERVDNQPQHF
TRBV10-3	TRBD2	TRBJ2-7	-	TGTGCCATCAGTCCAGGGACTAGCGGCGGAGGTGAGCAGTACTTC	CAISPGTSGGGEQYF